The 24 T cell receptor beta chains reported below all come from one sample, sequenced in a study of breast tumors, draining lymph nodes, adjacent tissues. TCRdb ran MiXCR on the multiplex PCR reads and lists one entry per CDR3 protein. The table lists about 180,000 distinct CDR3 sequences, 33% of them singletons. Breast cancer patients provided tissue from their axillary draining lymph nodes. The sequencing sample was made of axillary lymph node tissue. Receptors were obtained from a female donor with breast cancer. Some clones in this sample may be carry-over from other donors' samples.

There are many counts of this clonotype. The chain recombines TRBV4-3 with TRBJ2-1; a possible D gene is TRBD2 (6 bases). Per germline, CDR1 LGHNA and CDR2 YSLEER. This CDR3 has 15 amino acids. V shed 4 bases and J shed 3 bases, with 13 bases lying between them. The CDR3 DNA is TGCGCCAGCAGCCGAGGCCTAGCGAACTACAATGAGCAGTTCTTC. This gives the protein CASSRGLANYNEQFF.

This clonotype occurred many times. The chain carries TRBV7-2 and TRBJ2-5; 7 bases agree with TRBD2. V was pared by 1 base and J by 0 bases, with 8 bases of the junction left unmatched. This CDR3 contains 17 residues. CDR1 and CDR2 from the germline V gene are SGHTA and FQGNSA. The DNA of the CDR3 is TGTGCCAGCAGCTTAGGACAGTGGGGGGGGTACCAAGAGACCCAGTACTTC. Amino acid sequence: CASSLGQWGGYQETQYF.

This clonotype was observed many times. This chain joins TRBV9 and TRBJ2-5, with TRBD2 identical over 8 bases. The CDR3 is 16 residues long. Germline V gene lookup returns CDR1 SGDLS and CDR2 YYNGEE. The V and J ends lost 0 bases and 5 bases, in that order; junction bases with no gene match: 9. CDR3 coding DNA: TGTGCCAGCAGCGTAGATGAGGGACTAGTCTGGGAGACCCAGTACTTC. Protein sequence: CASSVDEGLVWETQYF.

Points on this clonotype: Likely a read error: the CDR3 ends without its conserved phenylalanine or tryptophan. J is TRBJ2-2 and V is TRBV6-2 or TRBV6-3; TRBD2 matches 15 bases. The length of the CDR3 is 17 residues. The trim removed 6 bases at V and 4 bases at J, leaving 6 bases unmatched. Germline V gene lookup returns CDR1 MNHEY and CDR2 SVGEGT. This CDR3 reads CASRGTSGRRGTGELFS. CDR3 DNA sequence: TGTGCCAGCAGAGGGACTAGCGGGAGGCGGGGCACCGGGGAGCTGTTTTCT.

There are many counts of this clonotype. The chain links TRBV6-1 to TRBJ1-6, with a weak D call TRBD1 (5 bases). Looked up from germline, CDR1 is MNHNS and CDR2 is SASEGT. V was shortened by 4 bases and J by 2 bases, with 21 bases between the two germline ends. The CDR3 is 19 amino acids. The CDR3 bases are TGTGCCAGCAGTGGTGAGGGGATTTCAGGGACGACCTATAATTCACCCCTCCACTTT. Translating gives CASSGEGISGTTYNSPLHF.

On this clonotype itself: This may be a read error: a much more frequent sequence differs by one nucleotide. The chain links TRBV7-3 to TRBJ2-5; tentatively, D is TRBD1 or TRBD2 (5 bases each). The V gene lost 5 bases and the J gene lost 7 bases, with 20 bases spanning the gap. Germline V lookup: CDR1 SGHTA, CDR2 FQGTGA. This CDR3 comprises 15 residues. DNA for the CDR3: TGTGCCAGCAGCCCCGGGGCAGGGTTTACGAGGACCCAGTACTTC. Translation: CASSPGAGFTRTQYF.

This clonotype was recorded many times. The V call is TRBV7-9, the J call TRBJ1-5; D may be TRBD1 (6 bases). The germline V gene has CDR1 SEHNR and CDR2 FQNEAQ (reference sequence). This CDR3 spans 15 amino acids. Trimming cost V 1 base and J 3 bases, with 10 bases left between them. Written as DNA, the CDR3 is TGTGCCAGCAGCTTAGAGGGGGGTGACAATCAGCCCCAGCATTTT. This codes for CASSLEGGDNQPQHF.

This clonotype was counted many times. The CDR3 DNA is TGTGCCAGCAGCTTGTTTACCAGGGCGAGGGGTCAGCCCCAGCATTTT. Translation: CASSLFTRARGQPQHF. This rearrangement joins TRBV5-8 to TRBJ1-5; the D gene is possibly TRBD1 (5 bases). This CDR3 contains 16 residues. CDR1 is SGHTS, CDR2 YDEGEE, per germline. V gave up 1 base and J gave up 6 bases, with 17 bases separating them.

Worth noting for this clonotype: This CDR3 fails to terminate in the conserved phenylalanine or tryptophan, so it likely reflects a read error. The chain carries TRBV7-2 and TRBJ2-7; 8 bases match TRBD1. The trim removed 5 bases at V and 5 bases at J, leaving 8 bases unmatched. The CDR3 runs to 14 residues. Germline values: CDR1 SGHTA, CDR2 FQGNSA. In DNA form, the CDR3 reads TGTACCAGCAGCAATGGACAGGGAAGAGACGAGCAGTACCTC. Its protein is CTSSNGQGRDEQYL.

This clonotype was counted a single time. Compared with germline, one end of the junction differs, possibly owing to a read error. The chain carries TRBV7-2 and TRBJ1-2; D might be TRBD1 (5 bases). This CDR3 comprises 15 residues. From germline, CDR1 is SGHTA and CDR2 FQGNSA. This CDR3 is CASTISGGVRLGYPF. Written as DNA, the CDR3 is TGTGCCAGCACCATTAGTGGAGGGGTTAGGCTTGGCTACCCTTTC. The full variable domain, in which reference TRBV7-2 and TRBJ1-2 provide the parts outside the CDR3, is GAGVSQSPSNKVTEKGKDVELRCDPISGHTALYWYRQSLGQGLEFLIYFQGNSAPDKSGLPSDRFSAERTGGSVSTLTIQRTQQEDSAVYLCASTISGGVRLGYPFGSGTRLTVV.

The table lists this clonotype with a few counts. A much larger clone sits a single nucleotide away, making a read error possible. Because it lacks the conserved phenylalanine or tryptophan at the end, this CDR3 is likely a read error. This chain uses TRBV18 with TRBJ2-7; 8 nucleotides match TRBD1. The CDR3 runs to 14 residues. CDR1 KGHSH and CDR2 LQKENI come from the germline V gene. The ends lost 6 bases at V and 5 bases at J; junction bases unmatched: 9. The CDR3 DNA sequence: TGTGCCAGCTCTAAAAGGGACAGGATGGACGAGCAGTACCTC. Its translation is CASSKRDRMDEQYL.

This clonotype was seen many times. The chain joins TRBV20-1 to TRBJ2-7; tentatively, D is TRBD1 (6 bases). V gave up 8 bases and J gave up 2 bases, with 13 bases separating them. Germline V gene data show CDR1 as DFQATT and CDR2 as SNEGSKA (reference sequence). The CDR3 consists of 12 residues. The CDR3 nucleotides read TGCAGTCAAAACAGGGTAGCCTACGAGCAGTACTTC. As protein: CSQNRVAYEQYF.

This clonotype was observed at least ten times. This chain uses TRBV28 with TRBJ2-7; D remains unclear. The germline V gene has CDR1 MDHEN and CDR2 SYDVKM. The CDR3 sequence is 11 residues long. Trimming shortened V by 3 bases and J by 3 bases, and 3 bases separated the two germline ends. The CDR3 DNA reads as TGTGCCAGCAGTTTTTTCTACGAGCAGTACTTC. Protein product: CASSFFYEQYF.

Remarks on this clonotype: Germline and junction disagree at one end, which may indicate a read error. The chain links TRBV6-5 to TRBJ2-6, with 12 bases matching TRBD2. CDR3 length: 20 residues. Germline loops: CDR1 MNHEY, CDR2 SVGAGI. This CDR3 reads CASSHSYGLAGTSGANVLTF. In nucleotides, the CDR3 is TGTGCCAGCAGTCACTCGTACGGACTAGCGGGGACCTCTGGGGCCAACGTCCTGACTTTC.

This chain connects TRBV5-1 to TRBJ2-3, with 8 bases identical to TRBD2. The trim removed 2 bases at V and 1 base at J, leaving 6 bases unmatched. CDR3 length: 16 amino acids. Germline V gene data show CDR1 as SGHRS and CDR2 as YFSETQ. CDR3 loop: CASSFGISGGTDTQYF. The DNA of the CDR3 is TGCGCCAGCAGCTTCGGGATTAGCGGGGGCACAGATACGCAGTATTTT.

This clonotype was recorded at least ten times. This chain links TRBV29-1 with TRBJ2-3; a weak D match, TRBD2 (6 bases). Germline-derived CDR1 and CDR2 are SQVTM and ANQGSEA. Trimming stripped 6 bases from V and 6 bases from J, with 13 bases between. The CDR3 extends over 12 amino acids. This chain's CDR3 is CSVYTGGDTQYF. DNA for the CDR3: TGCAGCGTATATACAGGAGGGGATACGCAGTATTTT.

This clonotype has just a few counts. J is TRBJ1-1 and V is TRBV4-2; D gene ambiguous. CDR3 size: 14 residues. Germline V lookup: CDR1 LGHNA, CDR2 YNFKEQ. V lost 1 base to trimming and J lost 0 bases, with 6 bases between them. Here the CDR3 reads CASSQGEVNTEAFF. The DNA of the CDR3 is TGTGCCAGCAGCCAAGGCGAAGTGAACACTGAAGCTTTCTTT.

This clonotype was seen repeatedly, ten times or more. This chain links TRBV7-2 with TRBJ2-7, with D hard to call. This CDR3 spans 16 amino acids. The V and J ends lost 5 bases and 7 bases respectively, with 24 bases between them. CDR1 is SGHTA and CDR2 is FQGNSA in the germline V gene. The CDR3 coding sequence is TGTGCCAGCAGCCTTAGTTCTACGGCCGCGTCTCAGGAGCAGTACTTC. Protein: CASSLSSTAASQEQYF.

In the case of this clonotype: A much larger clone differs by one base, so this may be a read error. The chain is built from TRBV12-3 or TRBV12-4 and TRBJ2-2; the match to TRBD2 covers 9 bases. CDR3 size: 15 residues. Trimming at V came to 3 bases and at J to 6 bases, leaving 5 bases not matched to a gene. CDR3 bases: TGTGCCAGCAGTTTCGGGTTAGCGGGAGCCGGGGAGCTGTTTTTT. It encodes CASSFGLAGAGELFF.

A note on this clonotype: This may be a read error: a much more frequent sequence differs by one nucleotide. The chain recombines TRBV18 with TRBJ1-4, with 8 bases that match TRBD1. Germline values: CDR1 KGHSH, CDR2 LQKENI. The CDR3 consists of 15 residues. The CDR3, as DNA: TGTGCCAGCCCACCCGGACAGGGAACTAATGAAAAACTGTTTTTT. This sequence encodes CASPPGQGTNEKLFF.

This clonotype was recorded many times. The chain recombines TRBV7-3 with TRBJ2-3; maybe TRBD2 (7 bases). Germline V lookup: CDR1 SGHTA, CDR2 FQGTGA. This CDR3 comprises 17 residues. V lost 0 bases and J 10 bases, leaving 23 bases between the germline ends. The CDR3 DNA reads TGTGCCAGCAGCTTAACGAATCGGGGGGCGGCCGGGGATCCGCAGTATTTT. Amino acids: CASSLTNRGAAGDPQYF.

A word on this clonotype: A read error is possible here, since a much larger clone lies one base away. The rearrangement uses TRBV19 and TRBJ1-1; D call uncertain. The CDR3 length is 13 residues. The germline V gene has CDR1 LNHDA and CDR2 SQIVND (reference sequence). The DNA for the CDR3 is TGTGCCAGTAAAGAAATCAGGAACACTGAAGATTTCTTT. Protein sequence: CASKEIRNTEDFF.

This clonotype was detected many times. The genes are TRBV7-9 and TRBJ1-4, with a tentative D call TRBD1 (6 bases). The CDR3 is 16 residues long. CDR1 and CDR2 from the germline V gene are SEHNR and FQNEAQ (reference sequence). V lost 4 bases, J lost 2 bases, and 14 bases lay in between. The CDR3 nucleotides read TGTGCCAGCAGCTCGTCGACAGGTCCCACTAATGAAAAACTGTTTTTT. This sequence encodes CASSSSTGPTNEKLFF.

In regard to this clonotype: The missing conserved phenylalanine or tryptophan at the end of this CDR3 makes a read error likely. CDR3 nucleotide sequence: TGCGCCAGCAGCTTGGCCGCGGGACAGGGCAGCTCACCCCTCCACTCT. Its translation: CASSLAAGQGSSPLHS. This sequence joins TRBV5-1 and TRBJ1-6; 9 nucleotides agree with TRBD1. This CDR3 is 16 amino acids long. Germline V CDR1 and CDR2: SGHRS, YFSETQ. Trimming at V came to 0 bases and at J to 10 bases, leaving 8 bases not matched to a gene.